Sequencing of this T cell receptor beta chain was carried out in a study of blood T cell repertoires in COVID-19. Adults between roughly 18 and 100 years of age took part from 24 US areas. Participants' reported clinical history set cohort assignment. As handled by the study authors: Reference gene primer amplification gave nucleated cell count estimates. Assay used: immunoSEQ multiplex PCR; TCRdb lists only in-frame clones, some missing. V, J and clone size were drawn from that table, and D and trimming were deduced from the DNA. The data contain approximately 300,000 clones, around 90% of them singletons. Trimming removed 5 bases at V and 9 bases at J, with 17 bases between. CDR1 is SGHVS, CDR2 FQNEAQ, per germline. The CDR3 consists of 14 residues.

The J gene is TRBJ1-5, the V gene TRBV7-8, with D unclear. The sample was PBMCs or T cells enriched from blood (not recorded which). The source is a woman in her twenties or thirties who had recovered from COVID-19. DNA for the CDR3: TGTGCCAGCAGCCCCTGGAGGGATCGGGGGCCCCAGCATTTT. This sequence encodes CASSPWRDRGPQHF.